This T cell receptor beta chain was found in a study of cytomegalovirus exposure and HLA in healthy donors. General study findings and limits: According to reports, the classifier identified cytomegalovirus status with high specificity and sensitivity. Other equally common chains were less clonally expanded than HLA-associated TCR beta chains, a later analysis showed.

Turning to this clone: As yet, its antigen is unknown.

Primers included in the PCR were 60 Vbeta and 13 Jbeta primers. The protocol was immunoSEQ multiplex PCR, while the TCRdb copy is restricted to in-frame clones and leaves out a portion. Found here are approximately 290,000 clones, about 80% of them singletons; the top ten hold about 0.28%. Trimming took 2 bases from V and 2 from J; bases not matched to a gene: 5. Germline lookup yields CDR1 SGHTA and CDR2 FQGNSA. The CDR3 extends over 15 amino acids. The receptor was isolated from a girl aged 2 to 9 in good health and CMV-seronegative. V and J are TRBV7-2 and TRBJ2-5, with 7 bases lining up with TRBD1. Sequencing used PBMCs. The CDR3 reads CASSLQGDRQETQYF. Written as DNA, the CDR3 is TGTGCCAGCAGCTTACAGGGGGATCGACAAGAGACCCAGTACTTC.